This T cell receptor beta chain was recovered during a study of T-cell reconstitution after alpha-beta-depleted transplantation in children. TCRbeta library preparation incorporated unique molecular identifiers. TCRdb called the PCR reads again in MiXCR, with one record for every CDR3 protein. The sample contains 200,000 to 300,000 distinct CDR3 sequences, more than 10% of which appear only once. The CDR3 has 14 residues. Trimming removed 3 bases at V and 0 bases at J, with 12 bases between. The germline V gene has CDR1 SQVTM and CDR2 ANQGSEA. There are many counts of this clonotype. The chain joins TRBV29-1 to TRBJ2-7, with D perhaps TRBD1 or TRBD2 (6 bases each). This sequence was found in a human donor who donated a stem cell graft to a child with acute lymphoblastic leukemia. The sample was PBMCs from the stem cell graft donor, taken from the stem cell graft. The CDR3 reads CSVEGGGSSYEQYF. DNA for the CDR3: TGCAGCGTTGAGGGGGGCGGAAGCTCCTACGAGCAGTACTTC.